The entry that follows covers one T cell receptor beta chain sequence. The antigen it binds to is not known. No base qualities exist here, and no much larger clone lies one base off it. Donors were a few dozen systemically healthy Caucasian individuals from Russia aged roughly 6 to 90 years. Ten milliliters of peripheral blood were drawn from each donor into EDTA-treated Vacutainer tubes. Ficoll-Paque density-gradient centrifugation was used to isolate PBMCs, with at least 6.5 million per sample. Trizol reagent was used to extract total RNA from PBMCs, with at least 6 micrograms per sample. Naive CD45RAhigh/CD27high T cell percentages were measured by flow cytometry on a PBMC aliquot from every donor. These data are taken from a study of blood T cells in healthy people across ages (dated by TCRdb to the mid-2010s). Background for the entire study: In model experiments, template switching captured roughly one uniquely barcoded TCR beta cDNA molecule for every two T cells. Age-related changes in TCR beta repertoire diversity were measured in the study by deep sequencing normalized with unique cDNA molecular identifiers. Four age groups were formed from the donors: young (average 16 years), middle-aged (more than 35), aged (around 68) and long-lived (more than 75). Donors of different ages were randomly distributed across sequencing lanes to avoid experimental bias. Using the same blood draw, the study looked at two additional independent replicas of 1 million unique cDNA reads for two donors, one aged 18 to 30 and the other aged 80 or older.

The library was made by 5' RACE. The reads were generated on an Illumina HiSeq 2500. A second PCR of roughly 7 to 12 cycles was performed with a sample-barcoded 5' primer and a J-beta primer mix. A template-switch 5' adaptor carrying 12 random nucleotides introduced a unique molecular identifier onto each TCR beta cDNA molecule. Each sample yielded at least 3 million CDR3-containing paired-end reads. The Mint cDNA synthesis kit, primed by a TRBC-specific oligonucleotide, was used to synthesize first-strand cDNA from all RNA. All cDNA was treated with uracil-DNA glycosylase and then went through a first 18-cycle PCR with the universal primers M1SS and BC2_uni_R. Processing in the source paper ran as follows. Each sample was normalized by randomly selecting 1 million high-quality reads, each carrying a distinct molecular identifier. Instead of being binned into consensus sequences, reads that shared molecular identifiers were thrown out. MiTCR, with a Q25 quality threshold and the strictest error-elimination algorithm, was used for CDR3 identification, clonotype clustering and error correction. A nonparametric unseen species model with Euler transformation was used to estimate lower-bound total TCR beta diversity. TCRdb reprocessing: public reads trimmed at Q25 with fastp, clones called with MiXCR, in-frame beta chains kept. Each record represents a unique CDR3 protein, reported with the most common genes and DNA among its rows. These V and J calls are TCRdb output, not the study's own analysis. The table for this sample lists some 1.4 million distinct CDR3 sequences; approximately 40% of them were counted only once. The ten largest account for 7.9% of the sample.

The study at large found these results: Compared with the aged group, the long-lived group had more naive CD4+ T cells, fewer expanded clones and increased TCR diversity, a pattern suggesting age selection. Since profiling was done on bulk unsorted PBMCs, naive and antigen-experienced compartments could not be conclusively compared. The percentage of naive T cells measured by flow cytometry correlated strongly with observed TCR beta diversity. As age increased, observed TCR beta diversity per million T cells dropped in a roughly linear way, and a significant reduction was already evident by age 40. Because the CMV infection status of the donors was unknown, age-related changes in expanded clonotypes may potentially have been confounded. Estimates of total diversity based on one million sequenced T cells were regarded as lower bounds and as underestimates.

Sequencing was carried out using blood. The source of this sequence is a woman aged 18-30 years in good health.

Read as DNA, the sequence is TGTGCCAGCAGCCCAGATCAAATAGGGTCTTACAAGCAGTACTTC. Translated, it gives CASSPDQIGSYKQYF. The chain is made from TRBV7-9 and TRBJ2-5; no D segment can be confidently identified. The CDR3 has 15 amino acids, counting the end cysteine and phenylalanine. Just CDR3 DNA is preserved here, 45 bases in frame from base 1. The germline V gene (reference sequence) specifies SEHNR as CDR1 and FQNEAQ as CDR2. V is pared back by 5 bases and J by 11 bases, with 24 bases lying between the germline termini.